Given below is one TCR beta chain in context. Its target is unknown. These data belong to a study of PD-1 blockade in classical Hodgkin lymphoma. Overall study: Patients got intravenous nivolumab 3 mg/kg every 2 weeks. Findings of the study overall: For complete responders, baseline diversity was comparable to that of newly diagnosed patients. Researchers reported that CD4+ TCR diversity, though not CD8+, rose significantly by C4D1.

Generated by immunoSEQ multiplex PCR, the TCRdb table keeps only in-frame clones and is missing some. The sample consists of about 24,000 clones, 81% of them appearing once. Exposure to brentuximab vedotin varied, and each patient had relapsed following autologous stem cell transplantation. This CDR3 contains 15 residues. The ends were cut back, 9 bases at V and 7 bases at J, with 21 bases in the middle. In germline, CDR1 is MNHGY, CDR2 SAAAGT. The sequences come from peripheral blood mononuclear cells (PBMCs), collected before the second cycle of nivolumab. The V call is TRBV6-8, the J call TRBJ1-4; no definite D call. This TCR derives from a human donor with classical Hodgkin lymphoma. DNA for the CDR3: TGTGCCAGTCTTTTACCTACAGCCCGGGGTGAAAAACTGTTTTTT. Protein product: CASLLPTARGEKLFF.